This T cell receptor beta chain was sequenced for a study of cytomegalovirus exposure and HLA in healthy donors. The ends lost 3 bases at V and 9 bases at J; junction bases unmatched: 7. The CDR3 is 14 amino acids. From germline, CDR1 is MGHDK and CDR2 SYGVNS. As concerns this clone: As yet, its antigen is unknown.

Clones were sequenced by immunoSEQ multiplex PCR, and TCRdb holds only the in-frame ones, with some missing. The repertoire holds more than 100,000 clones, around 87% seen once, with more than 5% in the top ten. Study-level findings and limits: For cytomegalovirus status, the classifier reportedly gave diagnoses with high specificity and sensitivity. For most TCR sequences rarity was the rule, although some public TCRs occurred in many donors. In vitro work confirmed that a few CMV-associated chains recognize CMV antigens.

The TCR originated in a woman aged 18-29 years in good health and CMV-seropositive. The chain couples TRBV25-1 to TRBJ2-1; 8 bases are a match to TRBD1. The specimen was PBMCs. CDR3: CASSDLRQGSEQFF. In nucleotides, the CDR3 is TGTGCCAGCAGTGACCTACGACAGGGGAGTGAGCAGTTCTTC.